One TCR beta chain is described in this entry. Its matching antigen is unknown. TCRdb keeps only in-frame clones here, not all; method: immunoSEQ multiplex PCR. The sample has more than 150,000 clones; around 90% are singletons. The data were obtained in a study of T cell responses to AZD1222 COVID-19 vaccine. Study results and limitations: Nearly half of unique spike-specific TCRs reportedly avoided B.1.351 and B.1.1.7 mutated regions.

Some second doses came at about 4 weeks and others at about 12 weeks; these were pooled. This specimen consisted of peripheral blood, obtained 28 days after the second AZD1222 dose. The source is an adult who received the AZD1222 COVID-19 vaccine.

In DNA form, the CDR3 reads TGTGCCAGCAGCGCCTTGCCCGGGACAGGGCTGTCAGATACGCAGTATTTT. Amino acid sequence: CASSALPGTGLSDTQYF. The rearrangement links TRBV7-9 to TRBJ2-3, with 9 bases that match TRBD1. Per the germline V gene, CDR1 is SEHNR and CDR2 is FQNEAQ (reference sequence). Trimming took 5 bases from V and 4 from J; bases not matched to a gene: 13. The CDR3 is 17 residues long. The variable domain in full, with the rest retrieved from reference TRBV7-9 and TRBJ2-3, is DTGVSQNPRHKITKRGQNVTFRCDPISEHNRLYWYRQTLGQGPEFLTYFQNEAQLEKSRLLSDRFSAERPKGSFSTLEIQRTEQGDSAMYLCASSALPGTGLSDTQYFGPGTRLTVL.